These T cell receptor beta chains were read from a single sample in a study of T cell repertoires in cytomegalovirus infection. Using its own MiXCR run on the reads, TCRdb lists one record per CDR3 protein. The sample lists 150,000 to 200,000 distinct CDR3 sequences; about 28% were seen once. Sequencing was performed on PBMCs. The receptor set was obtained from a human donor in good health (CMV status not recorded). Some clones in this sample may be carry-over from other donors' samples. Both conserved end residues are part of each CDR3. The order of the fields is V gene, D gene, CDR3 length, J gene, clone size, CDR3 protein, CDR3 DNA. The D gene is left open where the match is weak. The listing skips clone size in some rows; elsewhere it reads once, few, many or a size class.

v_gene: TRBV12-3/TRBV12-4
d_gene: NA
len: 14
j_gene: TRBJ1-2
abundance: NA
CDR3aa: CASIRKAGDHGYTF
CDR3nt: TGTGCCAGCATCCGAAAGGCAGGGGACCACGGCTACACCTTC

v_gene: TRBV7-6
d_gene: NA
len: 13
j_gene: TRBJ2-7
abundance: few
CDR3aa: CASSLAAAYEQYF
CDR3nt: TGTGCCAGCAGCTTAGCGGCGGCCTACGAGCAGTACTTC

v_gene: TRBV24-1
d_gene: NA
len: 15
j_gene: TRBJ2-2
abundance: NA
CDR3aa: CATSDSVGGAGELFF
CDR3nt: TGTGCCACCAGTGATTCGGTTGGCGGCGCCGGGGAGCTGTTTTTT

v_gene: TRBV6-1
d_gene: NA
len: 14
j_gene: TRBJ1-5
abundance: NA
CDR3aa: CASSETIGNQPQHF
CDR3nt: TGTGCCAGCAGTGAGACTATCGGCAATCAGCCCCAGCATTTT

v_gene: TRBV11-1
d_gene: NA
len: 13
j_gene: TRBJ1-1
abundance: NA
CDR3aa: CASSLTDNTEAFF
CDR3nt: TGTGCCAGCAGCTTAACGGATAACACTGAAGCTTTCTTT

v_gene: TRBV7-2
d_gene: TRBD1
len: 14
j_gene: TRBJ1-2
abundance: many
CDR3aa: CASSPWTGVNGYTF
CDR3nt: TGTGCCAGCAGCCCCTGGACAGGGGTAAATGGCTACACCTTC

v_gene: TRBV20-1
d_gene: NA
len: 13
j_gene: TRBJ2-5
abundance: NA
CDR3aa: CSAPASAEETQYF
CDR3nt: TGCAGTGCCCCAGCTTCTGCGGAAGAGACCCAGTACTTC

v_gene: TRBV2
d_gene: TRBD2
len: 15
j_gene: TRBJ2-1
abundance: NA
CDR3aa: CASSDPGTTYNEQFF
CDR3nt: TGTGCCAGCAGTGATCCGGGGACTACCTACAATGAGCAGTTCTTC

v_gene: TRBV2
d_gene: TRBD1
len: 13
j_gene: TRBJ1-1
abundance: NA
CDR3aa: CASKSGGGTEAFF
CDR3nt: TGTGCCAGCAAATCAGGGGGAGGGACTGAAGCTTTCTTT

v_gene: TRBV19
d_gene: NA
len: 13
j_gene: TRBJ1-2
abundance: NA
CDR3aa: CASSMQPPNGYTF
CDR3nt: TGTGCCAGTAGTATGCAGCCTCCAAATGGCTACACCTTC

v_gene: TRBV6-4
d_gene: TRBD1
len: 14
j_gene: TRBJ2-2
abundance: few
CDR3aa: CASQQGADGGELFF
CDR3nt: TGTGCCAGCCAACAGGGGGCAGATGGCGGGGAGCTGTTTTTT

v_gene: TRBV7-9
d_gene: TRBD2
len: 16
j_gene: TRBJ2-7
abundance: NA
CDR3aa: CASSLFLSGLDYEQYF
CDR3nt: TGTGCCAGCAGCTTATTCCTTAGCGGGCTGGACTACGAGCAGTACTTC

v_gene: TRBV7-3
d_gene: NA
len: 16
j_gene: TRBJ2-2
abundance: once
CDR3aa: CASSYSEARATGELFF
CDR3nt: TGTGCCAGCAGCTACAGTGAGGCCAGGGCCACCGGGGAGCTGTTTTTT

v_gene: TRBV19
d_gene: NA
len: 13
j_gene: TRBJ1-1
abundance: NA
CDR3aa: CASQQDPGTEAFF
CDR3nt: TGTGCCAGTCAACAAGACCCCGGAACTGAAGCTTTCTTT

v_gene: TRBV7-6
d_gene: NA
len: 16
j_gene: TRBJ2-5
abundance: NA
CDR3aa: CASSPVLRLGGKTKYF
CDR3nt: TGTGCCAGCAGCCCTGTGTTGAGACTAGGAGGAAAGACCAAGTACTTC

v_gene: TRBV10-3
d_gene: NA
len: 13
j_gene: TRBJ2-5
abundance: once
CDR3aa: CATRAVPEETQYF
CDR3nt: TGTGCTACCAGGGCGGTCCCAGAAGAGACCCAGTACTTC

v_gene: TRBV7-2
d_gene: NA
len: 14
j_gene: TRBJ1-2
abundance: NA
CDR3aa: CASSVNGGGYGYTF
CDR3nt: TGTGCCAGCAGCGTCAACGGGGGAGGCTATGGCTACACCTTC

v_gene: TRBV20-1
d_gene: NA
len: 14
j_gene: TRBJ1-2
abundance: few
CDR3aa: CSASPPRGTGGYTF
CDR3nt: TGCAGTGCTAGTCCCCCGCGGGGAACCGGTGGCTACACCTTC

v_gene: TRBV29-1
d_gene: TRBD2
len: 16
j_gene: TRBJ2-1
abundance: NA
CDR3aa: CSVEDGSGGAYNEQFF
CDR3nt: TGCAGCGTTGAAGATGGTAGCGGGGGGGCCTACAATGAGCAGTTCTTC

v_gene: TRBV6-2/TRBV6-3
d_gene: NA
len: 14
j_gene: TRBJ2-7
abundance: NA
CDR3aa: CASSPPEPSYEQYF
CDR3nt: TGTGCCAGCAGTCCCCCGGAACCGAGCTACGAGCAGTACTTC

v_gene: TRBV6-6
d_gene: NA
len: 14
j_gene: TRBJ1-1
abundance: few
CDR3aa: CASSTGQLLTEAFF
CDR3nt: TGTGCCAGCAGTACCGGACAGTTACTCACTGAAGCTTTCTTT

v_gene: TRBV15
d_gene: TRBD2
len: 14
j_gene: TRBJ2-3
abundance: few
CDR3aa: CATSRSGTTDTQYF
CDR3nt: TGTGCCACCAGCAGGAGCGGGACCACAGATACGCAGTATTTT

v_gene: TRBV20-1
d_gene: NA
len: 15
j_gene: TRBJ1-2
abundance: once
CDR3aa: CSARSIGGAPSGYTF
CDR3nt: TGCAGTGCTAGATCGATCGGGGGGGCACCGTCTGGCTACACCTTC

v_gene: TRBV7-3
d_gene: NA
len: 12
j_gene: TRBJ2-1
abundance: NA
CDR3aa: CASSLTGNEQFF
CDR3nt: TGTGCCAGCAGCTTAACAGGGAATGAGCAGTTCTTC

v_gene: TRBV6-2/TRBV6-3
d_gene: NA
len: 15
j_gene: TRBJ1-1
abundance: NA
CDR3aa: CASRRQSGAYTEAFF
CDR3nt: TGTGCCAGCAGGCGCCAATCCGGGGCCTACACTGAAGCTTTCTTT

v_gene: TRBV7-9
d_gene: NA
len: 16
j_gene: TRBJ2-5
abundance: few
CDR3aa: CASSRQFVRDAETQYF
CDR3nt: TGTGCCAGCAGCAGACAATTCGTCCGGGACGCAGAGACCCAGTACTTC